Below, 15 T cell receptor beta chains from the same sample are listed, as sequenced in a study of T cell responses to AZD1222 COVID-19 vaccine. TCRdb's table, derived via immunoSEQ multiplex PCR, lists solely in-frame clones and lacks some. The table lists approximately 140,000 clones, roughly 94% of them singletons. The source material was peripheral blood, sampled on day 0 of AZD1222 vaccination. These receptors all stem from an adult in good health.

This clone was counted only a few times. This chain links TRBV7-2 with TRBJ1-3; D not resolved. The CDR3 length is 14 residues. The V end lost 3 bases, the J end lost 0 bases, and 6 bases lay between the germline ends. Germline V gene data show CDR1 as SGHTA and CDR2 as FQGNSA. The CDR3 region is CASSFGPSGNTIYF. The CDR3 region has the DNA TGTGCCAGCAGCTTCGGGCCCTCTGGAAACACCATATATTTT. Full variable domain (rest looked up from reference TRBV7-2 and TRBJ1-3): GAGVSQSPSNKVTEKGKDVELRCDPISGHTALYWYRQSLGQGLEFLIYFQGNSAPDKSGLPSDRFSAERTGGSVSTLTIQRTQQEDSAVYLCASSFGPSGNTIYFGEGSWLTVV.

CDR3 region: CASSSGMDSNQPQHF. The CDR3 coding sequence is TGCGCCAGCAGCTCAGGAATGGATAGCAATCAGCCCCAGCATTTT. V is TRBV5-1 and J is TRBJ1-5; no clear D. Germline V gene sequence: CDR1 SGHRS, CDR2 YFSETQ. V shed 3 bases and J shed 0 bases, with 10 bases lying between them. This CDR3 is built from 15 residues.

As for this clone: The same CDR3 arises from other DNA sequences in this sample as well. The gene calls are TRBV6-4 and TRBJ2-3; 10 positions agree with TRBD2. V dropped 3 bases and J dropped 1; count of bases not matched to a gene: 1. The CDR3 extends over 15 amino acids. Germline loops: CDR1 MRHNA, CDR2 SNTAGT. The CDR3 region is CASSETSGGTDTQYF. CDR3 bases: TGTGCCAGCAGTGAAACTAGCGGGGGCACAGATACGCAGTATTTT.

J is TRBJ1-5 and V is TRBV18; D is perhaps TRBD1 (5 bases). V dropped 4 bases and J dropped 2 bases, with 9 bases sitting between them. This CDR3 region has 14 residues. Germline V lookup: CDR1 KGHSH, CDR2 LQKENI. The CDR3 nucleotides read TGTGCCAGCTCACGGGACGTGGGCAATCAGCCCCAGCATTTT. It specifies CASSRDVGNQPQHF.

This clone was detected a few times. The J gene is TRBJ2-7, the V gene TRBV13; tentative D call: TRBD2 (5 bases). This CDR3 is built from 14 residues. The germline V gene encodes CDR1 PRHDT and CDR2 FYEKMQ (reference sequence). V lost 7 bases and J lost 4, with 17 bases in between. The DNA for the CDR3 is TGTGCCAGCACCCGGACGGAGGAGAATTACGAGCAGTACGTC. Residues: CASTRTEENYEQYV.

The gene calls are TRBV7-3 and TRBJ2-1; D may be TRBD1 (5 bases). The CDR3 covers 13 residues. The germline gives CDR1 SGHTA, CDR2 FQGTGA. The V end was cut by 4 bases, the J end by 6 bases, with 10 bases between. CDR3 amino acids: CASSSQGGNEQFF. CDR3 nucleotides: TGTGCCAGCAGCTCTCAGGGTGGCAATGAGCAGTTCTTC.

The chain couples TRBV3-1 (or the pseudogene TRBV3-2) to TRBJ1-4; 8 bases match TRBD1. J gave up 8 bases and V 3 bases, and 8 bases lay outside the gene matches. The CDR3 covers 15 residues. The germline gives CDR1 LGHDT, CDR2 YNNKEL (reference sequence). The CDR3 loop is CASSHHGTGDEKLFF. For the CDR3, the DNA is TGTGCCAGCAGCCACCACGGGACAGGAGACGAAAAACTGTTTTTT.

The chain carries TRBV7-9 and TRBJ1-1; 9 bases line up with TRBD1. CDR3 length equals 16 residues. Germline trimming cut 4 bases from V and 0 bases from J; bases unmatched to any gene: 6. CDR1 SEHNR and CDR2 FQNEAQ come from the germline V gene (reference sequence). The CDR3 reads CASSSTGQGLNTEAFF. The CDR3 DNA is TGTGCCAGCAGCTCGACCGGACAGGGGTTGAACACTGAAGCTTTCTTT.

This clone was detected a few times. The CDR3 nucleotides are TGTGCCAGCAGCTTGCCCGGGGGGAACTATGGCTACACCTTC. It encodes CASSLPGGNYGYTF. The chain employs TRBV5-6 and TRBJ1-2, with D possibly matching TRBD1 (5 bases). Germline V lookup: CDR1 SGHDT, CDR2 YYEEEE. The V end lost 1 base, the J end lost 2 bases, and 9 bases lay between the germline ends. The CDR3 is made up of 14 amino acids.

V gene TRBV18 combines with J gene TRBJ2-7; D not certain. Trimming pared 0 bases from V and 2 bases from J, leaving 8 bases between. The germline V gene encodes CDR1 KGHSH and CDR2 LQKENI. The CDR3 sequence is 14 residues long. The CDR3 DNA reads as TGTGCCAGCTCACCACCCCCTTCCCCCTACGAGCAGTACGTC. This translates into CASSPPPSPYEQYV.

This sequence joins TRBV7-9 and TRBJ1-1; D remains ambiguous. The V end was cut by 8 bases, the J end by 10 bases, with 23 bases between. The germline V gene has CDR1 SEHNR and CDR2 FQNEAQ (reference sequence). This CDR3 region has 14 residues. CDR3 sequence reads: CASEVSRQAAGAFF. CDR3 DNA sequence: TGTGCCAGCGAGGTTAGTAGGCAGGCGGCTGGAGCTTTCTTT. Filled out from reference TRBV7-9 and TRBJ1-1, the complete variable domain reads DTGVSQNPRHKITKRGQNVTFRCDPISEHNRLYWYRQTLGQGPEFLTYFQNEAQLEKSRLLSDRFSAERPKGSFSTLEIQRTEQGDSAMYLCASEVSRQAAGAFFGQGTRLTVV.

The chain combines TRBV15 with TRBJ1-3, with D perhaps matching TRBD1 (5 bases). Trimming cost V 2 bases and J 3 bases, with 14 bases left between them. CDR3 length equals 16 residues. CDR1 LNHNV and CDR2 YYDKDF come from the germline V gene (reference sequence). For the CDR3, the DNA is TGTGCCACCAGCAGACGACCGACAGTCTTTGGAAACACCATATATTTT. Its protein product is CATSRRPTVFGNTIYF.

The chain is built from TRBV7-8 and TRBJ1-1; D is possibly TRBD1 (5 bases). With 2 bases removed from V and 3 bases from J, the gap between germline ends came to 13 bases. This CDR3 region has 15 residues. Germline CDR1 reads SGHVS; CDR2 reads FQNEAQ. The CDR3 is CASSLYGQGDTEAFF. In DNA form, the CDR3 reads TGTGCCAGCAGCTTATACGGCCAAGGGGACACTGAAGCTTTCTTT.

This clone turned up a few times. The CDR3 protein is CSVSPSPGTSTF. CDR3 bases: TGCAGCGTCTCTCCCTCCCCAGGCACTAGCACCTTC. This sequence joins TRBV29-1 and TRBJ1-2, with no clear D. Trimming shortened V by 6 bases and J by 13 bases, and 21 bases separated the two germline ends. The CDR3 loop spans 12 amino acids. Germline V lookup: CDR1 SQVTM, CDR2 ANQGSEA.

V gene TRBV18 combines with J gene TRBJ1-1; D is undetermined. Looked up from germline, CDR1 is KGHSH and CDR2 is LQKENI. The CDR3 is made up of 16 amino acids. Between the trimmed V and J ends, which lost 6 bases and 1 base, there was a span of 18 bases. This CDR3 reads CASSPKLRDWNTEAFF. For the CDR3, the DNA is TGTGCCAGCTCCCCAAAGCTACGGGATTGGAACACTGAAGCTTTCTTT.